This entry is about one T cell receptor (beta chain). The specificity of this receptor is unknown. No base quality information exists; no much larger clone differs at one position. Separate amplification of TCR alpha and beta chain libraries was performed from the second PCR step onward. Donor CMV status was determined by IFNgamma production from CD4+ T cells after overnight stimulation of fresh PBMCs with CMV viral lysate. CD4 T cells were positively selected with Miltenyi beads, followed by positive selection of CD8 T cells from the CD4-negative fraction. Cells were stained for CD3, CD4, CD8, CD45RA, CD27 and a live/dead dye and were sorted on a BD Aria II into four subsets based on CD45RA and CD27. Three healthy volunteers provided blood, and each donor's sample was split into CD4 and CD8 T cells and then further divided into four differentiation subsets. Approximately 110 ml of peripheral blood was taken from each donor, and PBMC were separated by density-gradient centrifugation on Ficoll-Paque PLUS. Sorted cells were lysed in RLT buffer, and RNA was extracted with a Qiagen RNeasy kit and stored at -80°C.

Libraries were prepared through UMI-ligation and nested PCR. The beta constant-region primer consisted of an equimolar mixture of two oligonucleotides that together covered TRBC1 and TRBC2. Four rounds of PCR, combining the SP2 primer with nested alpha and beta constant-region primers, were used to amplify the ligated cDNA. T4 RNA ligase 1 ligated a single-stranded oligonucleotide carrying the SP2 primer and a 12-nucleotide UMI to the cDNA 3' end. Incubation of the ligation reaction was carried out at 16 degrees C for about 19-25 hours. PCR2 was typically performed as a SYBR Green qPCR and was stopped at a predetermined threshold so that over-amplification was prevented. Apart from the first purification, every purification step used Agencourt AMPure XP magnetic beads. Libraries were quantified by Qubit and checked on a TapeStation, with a main peak expected near 650 bp. Sequencing of the pooled libraries was done on an Illumina MiSeq using v2 2x251 paired-end kits, which typically yielded roughly 1-2.1 million reads per sample. Each sample's library went into the pool at 4 nM, and roughly 5-7.5% PhiX was added to help with cluster recognition. As for how the authors treated the data: V and J genes were assigned to Demultiplexor-processed FASTQ reads by Decombinator through tag matching, with a single base-pair mismatch being allowed. Collapsinator used UMIs to correct both sequencing errors and frequency errors arising from PCR heterogeneity. TCRs were translated and CDR3s were extracted from the conserved cysteine to the FGXG phenylalanine by CDR3Translator, with non-productive sequences being flagged. Gini, Shannon entropy and inverse Simpson indices were calculated on repertoires subsampled to equal numbers of UMI-defined TCRs. Within the linear range, a power law was fitted by maximum likelihood to the distributions of clonotype abundance. Similar UMI counts, unique TCR numbers and clonal distributions were obtained with the pipeline and with MIGEC on one naive CD8 sample. In one analysis, naive TCRs also found in any memory subset of the same donor were removed from the naive repertoire. Repertoires were searched for some 7,000 CMV-associated CDR3 sequences compiled from VDJdb and a published dataset. TCRdb redid the processing of the public reads, applying fastp at Q25 and MiXCR, and retained in-frame beta chains. Every entry covers one CDR3 protein and lists the most common genes and DNA from its rows. These V and J calls originate from TCRdb's pipeline instead of the authors' own analysis. For this sample there are some 83,000 distinct CDR3 sequences; 9% to 9.5% appear just once. The biggest ten clones account for 1.2% of the sample.

Deletion took 5 bases off V and 5 bases off J, with a span of 21 bases between the germline ends. The CDR3 sequence holds 16 residues, the cysteine and phenylalanine included. Only CDR3 DNA remains: 48 bases, in frame from the first base. The CDR1 and CDR2 encoded by the germline V gene are SGHAT and FQNNGV. These data belong to a study of naive and memory T cell subsets (dated by TCRdb to 2017 to 2019). Concerning the study at large: The study applied an open-source, UMI-based TCR alpha and beta sequencing pipeline to sorted naive and memory peripheral blood T cell subsets. The functional CMV T cell responses agreed completely with IgG serology results. RNA was DNase-treated and reverse transcribed with TCR constant-region primers, mostly using SuperScript III.

The paper as a whole reports these results and caveats: TCR abundance followed a power law with an exponent that was different for naive and memory subsets but consistent across the three individuals. In both CD4 and CD8 cells, going from naive through CM, EM and EMRA, the Gini index went up while Shannon and inverse Simpson diversity went down. The repertoire findings for the naive and memory subsets could not be validated, as no ground truth was available. Following error correction, more than 85% of naive TCR sequences occurred only once, which made naive abundance distributions much steeper than those of memory subsets. A few larger clonotypes were found in naive repertoires, especially CD8, and these larger clonotypes were possibly memory cells re-expressing CD45RA. Clonotypes were defined as single alpha or beta chain sequences, not paired alpha/beta receptors. RNA-based TCR counts may be influenced by expression changes linked to T cell activation and differentiation.

The sequence derives from a human donor in good health. The sequencing sample was made of naive CD8+ T cells from blood. This specimen's cell subset or site label, interpreted: naive T cells, CD45RA high CD27+. The sequence links TRBV11-2 to TRBJ1-1, and perhaps TRBD1 as D gene, on 6 matching bases. DNA sequence: TGTGCCAGCAGCCAAGGGGACGGGGGCCCGAGGACTGAAGCTTTCTTT. Translated, it reads CASSQGDGGPRTEAFF.